The rows below give T cell receptor beta chains drawn from one sample of a study of cytomegalovirus exposure and HLA in healthy donors. TCRdb's copy holds only in-frame clones and misses some; the assay was immunoSEQ multiplex PCR. The sample totals about 140,000 clones; its top ten clones hold 0.96%. Sequenced sample: PBMCs. The receptors shown here come from a male donor in good health and CMV-seronegative. Both conserved end residues are part of each CDR3. The order of the fields is V gene, J gene, D gene, CDR3 protein, CDR3 DNA. A D gene is named only where the DNA matches it firmly.

TRBV5-1	TRBJ1-4	-	CASSPGLKNEKLFF	TGCGCCAGCAGCCCGGGACTGAAAAATGAAAAACTGTTTTTT
TRBV4-3	TRBJ1-2	-	CASSQDGAGVRGYTF	TGCGCCAGCAGCCAAGATGGGGCAGGGGTTCGTGGCTACACCTTC
TRBV10-3	TRBJ1-2	-	CAISATGTLDGYTF	TGTGCCATCAGTGCAACAGGGACCTTAGATGGCTACACCTTC
TRBV7-9	TRBJ2-7	TRBD1	CASSSWTGFSYEQYF	TGTGCCAGCAGCTCCTGGACAGGGTTCTCCTACGAGCAGTACTTC
TRBV9	TRBJ2-5	-	CASSPTRGVIGQETQYF	TGTGCCAGCAGCCCCACAAGGGGCGTCATAGGCCAAGAGACCCAGTACTTC
TRBV18	TRBJ2-3	-	CASSPPQISGDTQYF	TGTGCCAGCTCACCACCGCAGATCTCAGGCGATACGCAGTATTTT
TRBV25-1	TRBJ2-7	-	CASSGGPSYEQYF	TGTGCCAGCAGTGGGGGGCCATCCTACGAGCAGTACTTC
TRBV30	TRBJ1-2	-	CAWHWEGERGPEHYGYTF	TGTGCCTGGCATTGGGAGGGTGAAAGGGGCCCGGAGCACTATGGCTACACCTTC
TRBV7-2	TRBJ1-6	-	CASSSAGRDSYNSPLHF	TGTGCCAGCAGCTCAGCTGGGCGGGACTCCTATAATTCACCCCTCCACTTT
TRBV7-8	TRBJ2-7	-	CASTQGGSYEQYF	TGTGCCAGCACCCAAGGAGGTTCCTACGAGCAGTACTTC
TRBV7-9	TRBJ1-4	-	CASSQGEKANEKLFF	TGTGCCAGCAGTCAAGGGGAAAAGGCTAATGAAAAACTGTTTTTT
TRBV7-9	TRBJ1-5	-	CASSLVGQPQHF	TGTGCCAGCAGCTTAGTTGGCCAGCCCCAGCATTTT
TRBV28	TRBJ1-2	TRBD1	CASFFWGPGQGLGYGYTF	TGTGCCAGCTTTTTTTGGGGCCCGGGACAGGGGTTGGGCTATGGCTACACCTTC
TRBV19	TRBJ1-2	TRBD1	CASTGQVYGYTF	TGTGCCAGCACGGGACAGGTCTATGGCTACACCTTC
TRBV28	TRBJ2-3	-	CASSSPGDTQYF	TGTGCCAGCAGTTCGCCAGGAGATACGCAGTATTTT
TRBV11-2	TRBJ2-7	TRBD2	CASSSGLAGSREQYF	TGTGCCAGCAGCTCTGGACTAGCGGGGTCGCGAGAGCAGTACTTC
TRBV9	TRBJ1-2	TRBD1	CASSVGQDYGYTF	TGTGCCAGCAGCGTTGGACAGGACTATGGCTACACCTTC
TRBV5-5	TRBJ1-1	-	CASSLSVGDPGAFF	TGTGCCAGCAGCTTGAGTGTAGGGGATCCTGGTGCTTTCTTT
TRBV5-1	TRBJ2-7	TRBD1	CASSLVGTVNYEQYF	TGCGCCAGCAGCTTGGTCGGGACAGTGAACTACGAGCAGTACTTC
TRBV18	TRBJ1-6	-	CASSLAGERGSPLHF	TGTGCCAGCTCACTTGCCGGGGAGAGAGGGTCACCCCTCCACTTT
TRBV7-2	TRBJ2-7	TRBD1	CASSLMGQGLYEQYF	TGTGCCAGCAGCTTAATGGGACAGGGCCTCTACGAGCAGTACTTC
TRBV15	TRBJ1-1	-	CATSTITGSSMNTEAFF	TGTGCCACCAGCACTATAACGGGGTCCAGCATGAACACTGAAGCTTTCTTT
TRBV14	TRBJ2-2	-	CASSQDLGSTGELFF	TGTGCCAGCAGCCAAGACCTAGGGAGTACCGGGGAGCTGTTTTTT
TRBV10-3	TRBJ2-1	TRBD1	CAIASGGNEQFF	TGTGCCATCGCCTCAGGGGGCAATGAGCAGTTCTTC
TRBV6-5	TRBJ1-2	TRBD1	CASRTGLGGYTF	TGTGCCAGCAGGACAGGGCTGGGGGGCTACACCTTC
TRBV7-2	TRBJ2-7	-	CASKPPSSYEQYF	TGTGCCAGCAAACCTCCTAGCTCCTACGAGCAGTACTTC
TRBV6-5	TRBJ2-1	TRBD2	CASSYQPSGREEQFF	TGTGCCAGCAGTTATCAGCCTAGCGGGAGAGAGGAGCAGTTCTTC
TRBV6-5	TRBJ2-5	-	CASSLRQGWETQYF	TGTGCCAGCAGTCTCAGGCAGGGCTGGGAGACCCAGTACTTC
TRBV27	TRBJ1-2	-	CASSVADGYTF	TGTGCCAGCAGCGTTGCAGATGGCTACACCTTC
TRBV14	TRBJ1-1	-	CASRGGASTEAFF	TGTGCCAGCAGGGGGGGGGCAAGCACTGAAGCTTTCTTT
TRBV10-3	TRBJ2-3	-	CAISDLDTQYF	TGTGCCATCAGTGACTTAGATACGCAGTATTTT
TRBV6-6	TRBJ2-7	-	CASGIGTLSSYEQYF	TGTGCCAGCGGAATCGGGACTCTAAGCTCCTACGAGCAGTACTTC
TRBV14	TRBJ2-1	TRBD2	CASGLAGAQYNEQFF	TGTGCCAGCGGACTAGCGGGGGCCCAGTACAATGAGCAGTTCTTC
TRBV30	TRBJ1-4	TRBD1	CAWSREEDRGAGKLFF	TGTGCCTGGAGTCGAGAAGAGGACAGGGGAGCGGGAAAACTGTTTTTT
TRBV7-8	TRBJ1-5	-	CASSSALSVGGASNQPQHF	TGTGCCAGCAGCTCCGCTTTGAGCGTCGGGGGAGCTAGCAATCAGCCCCAGCATTTT
TRBV10-3	TRBJ2-2	-	CATLPTGSGELFF	TGTGCCACCCTACCTACAGGGTCCGGGGAGCTGTTTTTT
TRBV7-2	TRBJ1-3	TRBD1	CASSPSSGTAGNTIYF	TGTGCCAGCAGCCCGAGTTCCGGGACAGCTGGAAACACCATATATTTT
TRBV4-3	TRBJ2-2	TRBD1	CASSQGLGTANTGELFF	TGCGCCAGCAGCCAAGGCCTGGGGACAGCGAACACCGGGGAGCTGTTTTTT
TRBV30	TRBJ1-3	-	CAWRGRGTGNTIYF	TGTGCCTGGAGAGGCAGGGGAACTGGAAACACCATATATTTT
TRBV5-5	TRBJ1-2	TRBD1	CASSWTGSNYGYTF	TGTGCCAGCAGTTGGACAGGGAGCAACTATGGCTACACCTTC
TRBV5-1	TRBJ2-5	TRBD2	CASSLAVFTSGGIGETQYF	TGCGCCAGCAGCTTGGCCGTCTTTACTAGCGGGGGAATAGGAGAGACCCAGTACTTC
TRBV5-1	TRBJ1-1	TRBD1	CASRLNRGYISEAFF	TGCGCCAGCAGGTTAAACAGGGGGTACATATCTGAAGCTTTCTTT